This entry is about one TCR beta chain. As yet, its antigen is unknown. The data derive from a study of shared clonotypes between healthy human individuals. Subsets obtained from CD4+ cells comprised CD45RA+ naive and CD45RA-negative memory cells. V dropped 0 bases and J dropped 9 bases, with 10 bases sitting between them. Looked up from germline, CDR1 is SGHNT and CDR2 is YYREEE (reference sequence). The CDR3 loop spans 13 amino acids. Whole-study results and caveats: Few donors limited the genetic and exposure-history diversity represented. Rarefaction indicated that sorted-subset sequencing remained incomplete although depth was large.

Assay used: immunoSEQ multiplex PCR; TCRdb lists only in-frame clones, some missing. This table holds some 1.5 million clones, approximately 98% found once. The TCR comes from a man younger than 45 in good health. The source material was naive CD4+ T cells sorted from blood. Subset meaning: CD45RA+ positively selected. This chain connects TRBV5-4 to TRBJ2-1, with D tentatively TRBD1 or TRBD2 (5 bases each). CDR3 DNA: TGTGCCAGCAGCTTGGCGGGGCCCGGTGAGCAGTTCTTC. This encodes CASSLAGPGEQFF.